The 2 T cell receptor beta chains given below trace back to one sample, sequenced in a study of CD8+CD57+ T cells in acquired aplastic anemia. Selection for sequencing was limited to patients who had shown CD8+CD57+ cell expansion by flow cytometry. Genomic DNA templated the TCR beta VDJ and CDR3 profiling. TCRdb analysed the reads with MiXCR anew, one entry per CDR3 protein. The table lists 120,000 or so distinct CDR3 sequences, about two fifths of them singletons. Sequenced input: sorted CD4+, CD8+, or CD8+CD57+ T cells (not recorded which) from PBMCs. The receptors here all came from a human donor with aplastic anemia.

This clonotype appeared many times. The rearrangement uses TRBV19 and TRBJ1-5; D ambiguous. CDR3 length equals 13 residues. V was clipped by 4 bases and J by 1 base, with 5 bases between them. CDR1 and CDR2 from the germline V gene are LNHDA and SQIVND (reference sequence). The CDR3 loop reads CASSKDSNQPQHF. CDR3 DNA: TGTGCCAGTAGTAAGGACAGCAATCAGCCCCAGCATTTT.

There are a few counts of this clonotype. V usage is TRBV6-1 and J usage is TRBJ1-3; tentatively, D is TRBD1 (5 bases). The V gene lost 2 bases and the J gene lost 0 bases, with 14 bases spanning the gap. The CDR3 is 17 amino acids. Per germline, CDR1 MNHNS and CDR2 SASEGT. The CDR3 region has the DNA TGTGCCAGCAGTGAAATGACAGTGCCCCTCTCTGGAAACACCATATATTTT. Translated: CASSEMTVPLSGNTIYF.